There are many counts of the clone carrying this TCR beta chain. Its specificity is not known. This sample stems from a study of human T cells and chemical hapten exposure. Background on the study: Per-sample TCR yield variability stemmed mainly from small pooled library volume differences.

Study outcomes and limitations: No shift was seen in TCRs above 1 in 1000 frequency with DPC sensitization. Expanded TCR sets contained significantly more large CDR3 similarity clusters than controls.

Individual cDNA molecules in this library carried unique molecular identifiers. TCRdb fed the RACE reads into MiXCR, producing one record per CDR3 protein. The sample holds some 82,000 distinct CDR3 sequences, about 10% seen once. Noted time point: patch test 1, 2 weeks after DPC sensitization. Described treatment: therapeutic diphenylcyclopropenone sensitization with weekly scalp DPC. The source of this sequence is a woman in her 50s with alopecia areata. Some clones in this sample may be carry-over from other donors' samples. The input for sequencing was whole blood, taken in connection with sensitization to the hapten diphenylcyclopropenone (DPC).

The CDR3 loop is CASSFGLTDTQYF. The DNA of the CDR3 is TGTGCCAGCAGTTTTGGACTAACAGATACGCAGTATTTT. The V gene is TRBV12-3 or TRBV12-4, the J gene TRBJ2-3, with a tentative D call TRBD2 (6 bases). There are 13 residues in the CDR3. Trimming pared 3 bases from V and 3 bases from J, leaving 7 bases between.